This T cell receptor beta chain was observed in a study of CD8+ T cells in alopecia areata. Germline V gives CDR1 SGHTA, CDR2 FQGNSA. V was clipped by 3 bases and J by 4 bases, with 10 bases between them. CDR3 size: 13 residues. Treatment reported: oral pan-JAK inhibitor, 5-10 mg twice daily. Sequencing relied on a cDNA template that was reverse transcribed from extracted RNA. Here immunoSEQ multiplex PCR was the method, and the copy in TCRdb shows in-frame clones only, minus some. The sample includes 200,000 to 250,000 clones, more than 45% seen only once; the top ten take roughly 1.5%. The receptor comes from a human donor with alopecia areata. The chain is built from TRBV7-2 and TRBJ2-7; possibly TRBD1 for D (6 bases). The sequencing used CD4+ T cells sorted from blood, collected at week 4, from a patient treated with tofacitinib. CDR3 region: CASSLNRDYEQYF. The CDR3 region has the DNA TGTGCCAGCAGCTTGAACAGGGATTACGAGCAGTACTTC.